The T cell receptor (beta chain) under discussion was sequenced for a study of identical twins. The CDR3 totals 14 residues. The V gene's germline CDR1 is SGHDN and CDR2 FVKESK. Between the trimmed V and J ends, which lost 4 bases and 1 base, there was a span of 11 bases. Using its own MiXCR run on the 5' RACE reads, TCRdb lists one record per CDR3 protein. The table lists 540,000 or so distinct CDR3 sequences, about 20% of them singletons, with roughly 0.5% in the top ten. The sample was also linked to a second study, of yellow fever vaccine responses in identical twins.

The V call is TRBV14, the J call TRBJ2-7, with D hard to call. The sequence came from a woman between 18 and 30 years old in good health. What was sequenced was CD4+ T cells sorted from blood. The CDR3 loop is CASSLSIPSYEQYF. In nucleotides, the CDR3 is TGTGCCAGCAGCCTGTCAATACCTTCCTACGAGCAGTACTTC.